The 5 T cell receptor beta chains in this list originate from one sample, sequenced in a study of molecular identifiers for immune sequencing clone quantification listed by TCRdb under 2018. Libraries were prepared through PCR. TCRdb lists the instrument as NextSeq 500. Using fastp at Q25 and MiXCR, TCRdb reprocessed the public reads and kept productive beta chains. Each record represents a unique CDR3 protein, reported with the most common genes and DNA among its rows. The sample records around 480,000 distinct CDR3 sequences, less than 30% of which are singletons. Jointly, the top ten make up around 0.76% of the sample. The specimen was naive CD8+ T cells from blood, with Jurkat cell RNA spiked in. Reading the label with the study, this specimen's cell subset or site is: FACS-sorted CD8+CD4-CCR7+CD45RA+ naive T cells. The origin of the receptors is a human donor in good health. Some libraries in this study had Jurkat cell RNA spiked in.

Many counts were recorded for this clonotype. This chain uses TRBV27 with TRBJ2-7, with TRBD2 matching over 7 bases. Germline V gene lookup returns CDR1 MNHEY and CDR2 SMNVEV (reference sequence). This CDR3 has 11 amino acids. After removal of 6 bases from V and 6 bases from J, the junction contained 2 bases not matched to a gene. The CDR3 sequence: CASSKRGEQYF. The CDR3 nucleotides are TGTGCCAGCAGCAAGCGGGGCGAGCAGTACTTC.

This chain links TRBV27 with TRBJ2-2; D is undetermined. V was cut by 2 bases and J by 3 bases, with 10 bases left in between. Germline V gene sequence: CDR1 MNHEY, CDR2 SMNVEV (reference sequence). The CDR3 has 15 residues. Here the CDR3 reads CASSLGKWDTGELFF. As DNA, the CDR3 is TGTGCCAGCAGTTTAGGGAAGTGGGACACCGGGGAGCTGTTTTTT.

Turning to this clonotype: One end of the junction does not line up with germline, which may come from a read error. The rearrangement uses TRBV6-1 and TRBJ1-1; TRBD1 is a possible D gene (5 bases). The CDR3 length is 15 residues. CDR1 MNHNS and CDR2 SASEGT come from the germline V gene. Here the CDR3 reads CASRTWDGMNTEAFF. The CDR3 DNA reads TGTGCTAGCAGGACCTGGGACGGCATGAACACTGAAGCTTTCTTT.

This clonotype has a handful of counts. V usage is TRBV19 and J usage is TRBJ2-3; D is tentatively TRBD1 or TRBD2 (6 bases each). The V and J ends lost 6 bases and 2 bases respectively, with 12 bases between them. The CDR3 runs to 14 residues. Per germline, CDR1 LNHDA and CDR2 SQIVND (reference sequence). The CDR3 spells CASSLQGLTDTQYF. DNA for the CDR3: TGTGCCAGTAGCCTACAGGGACTCACAGATACGCAGTATTTT.

The rearrangement joins TRBV7-2 to TRBJ2-1, with D possibly matching TRBD1 (6 bases). V shed 7 bases and J shed 3 bases, with 16 bases lying between them. CDR1 SGHTA and CDR2 FQGNSA come from the germline V gene. The CDR3 is 15 residues long. Written as DNA, the CDR3 is TGTGCCAGCAACTCCCAGGGGTCATACTACAATGAGCAGTTCTTC. Protein product: CASNSQGSYYNEQFF.